This section outlines one TCR beta chain sequence together with its context. The entry originates in a study of shared clonotypes between healthy human individuals. The method was immunoSEQ multiplex PCR; TCRdb's version includes in-frame clones alone and lacks a portion of them. The table shows about 1,900,000 clones, with about 95% occurring only once. Naive CD8 cells lacked CD45RO, underwent positive selection for CCR7 and left out terminally differentiated effector memory CD45RA+ cells. Those who donated were healthy HIV-negative adults, with no recent acute infections or vaccinations reported. Sequencing was carried out using naive CD8+ T cells sorted from blood. The origin of this receptor is a man in his late teens or twenties in good health.

The CDR3 is CASSLFGGSNQPQHF. The CDR3 nucleotides read TGTGCCAGCAGTTTATTCGGGGGTAGCAATCAGCCCCAGCATTTT. V is TRBV27 and J is TRBJ1-5; the D gene is possibly TRBD1 (5 bases). Trimming removed 1 base from V and 0 bases from J, with 7 bases in between. Germline lookup yields CDR1 MNHEY and CDR2 SMNVEV (reference sequence). The CDR3 sequence is 15 residues long.